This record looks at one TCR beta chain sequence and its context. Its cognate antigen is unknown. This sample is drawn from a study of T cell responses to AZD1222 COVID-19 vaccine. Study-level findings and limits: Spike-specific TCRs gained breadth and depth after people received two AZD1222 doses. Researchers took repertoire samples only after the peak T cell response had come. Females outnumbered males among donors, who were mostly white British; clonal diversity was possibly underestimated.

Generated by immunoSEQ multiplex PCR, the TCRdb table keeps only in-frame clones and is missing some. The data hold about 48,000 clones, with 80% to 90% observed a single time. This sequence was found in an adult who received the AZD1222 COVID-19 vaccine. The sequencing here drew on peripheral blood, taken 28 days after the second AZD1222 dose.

This CDR3 is CASSPAVVDEQYF. The CDR3 bases are TGTGCCAGCAGCCCCGCCGTGGTAGACGAGCAGTACTTC. J is TRBJ2-7 and V is TRBV5-5; D is unclear. The V and J ends lost 4 bases and 5 bases respectively, with 13 bases between them. The germline V gene has CDR1 SGHKS and CDR2 YYEKEE (reference sequence). The length of the CDR3 is 13 residues.